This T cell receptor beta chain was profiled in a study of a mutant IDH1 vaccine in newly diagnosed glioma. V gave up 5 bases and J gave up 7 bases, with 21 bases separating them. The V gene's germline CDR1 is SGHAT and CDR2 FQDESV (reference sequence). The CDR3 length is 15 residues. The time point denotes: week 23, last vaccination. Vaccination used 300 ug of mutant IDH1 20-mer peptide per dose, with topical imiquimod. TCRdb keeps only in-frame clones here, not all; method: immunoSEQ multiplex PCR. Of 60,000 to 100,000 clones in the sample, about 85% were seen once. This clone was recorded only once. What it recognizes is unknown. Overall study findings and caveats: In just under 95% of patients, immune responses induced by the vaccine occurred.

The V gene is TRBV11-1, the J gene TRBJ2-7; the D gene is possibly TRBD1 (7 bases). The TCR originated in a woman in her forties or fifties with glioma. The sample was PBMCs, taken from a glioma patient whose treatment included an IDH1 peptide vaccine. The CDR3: CASSPQGGDYDEQYF. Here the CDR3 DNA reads TGTGCCAGCAGCCCCCAGGGGGGAGATTACGATGAGCAGTACTTC. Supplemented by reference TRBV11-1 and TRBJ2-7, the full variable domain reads EAEVAQSPRYKITEKSQAVAFWCDPISGHATLYWYRQILGQGPELLVQFQDESVVDDSQLPKDRFSAERLKGVDSTLKIQPAELGDSAMYLCASSPQGGDYDEQYFGPGTRLTVT.